The 17 T cell receptor beta chains below were found in one sample sequenced in a study of tumor-infiltrating lymphocytes in localized non-small cell lung cancer. The repertoire was sequenced with immunoSEQ multiplex PCR; TCRdb's copy has only in-frame clones and lacks some. The sample includes around 21,000 clones, 80% of them seen just once. Sequencing was carried out using lung tumor tissue. The receptor set was obtained from a human donor with non-small cell lung cancer.

The rearrangement links TRBV9 to TRBJ1-3; D is ambiguous. Germline CDR1 is SGDLS and CDR2 is YYNGEE. This CDR3 contains 16 residues. Trimming took off 2 bases at V and 0 bases at J, with 12 bases between the two ends. In DNA, the CDR3 is TGTGCCAGCAGCGTTCAGGTAGCATTCTCTGGAAACACCATATATTTT. This translates into CASSVQVAFSGNTIYF.

V gene TRBV5-4 combines with J gene TRBJ1-2, with D uncertain. V was pared by 3 bases and J by 5 bases, with 8 bases between. This CDR3 has 12 amino acids. CDR1 SGHNT and CDR2 YYREEE come from the germline V gene (reference sequence). This chain's CDR3 is CASSSTGYGYTF. CDR3 bases: TGTGCCAGCAGCTCAACGGGTTATGGCTACACCTTC.

V gene TRBV4-3 combines with J gene TRBJ2-5; D remains unclear. The CDR3 is 14 amino acids. Germline values: CDR1 LGHNA, CDR2 YSLEER. V was shortened by 1 base and J by 5 bases, with 11 bases between the two germline ends. CDR3: CASSQGLGSETQYF. The CDR3 DNA reads as TGCGCCAGCAGCCAAGGTCTGGGGTCGGAGACCCAGTACTTC.

The genes are TRBV7-9 and TRBJ2-4, with unresolved D. V was clipped by 5 bases and J by 1 base, with 9 bases between them. Germline CDR1 SEHNR, CDR2 FQNEAQ (reference sequence). The CDR3 sequence is 14 residues long. The CDR3 loop reads CASSPSGAKNIQYF. For the CDR3, the DNA is TGTGCCAGCAGCCCCAGTGGGGCCAAAAACATTCAGTACTTC. Full variable domain (rest looked up from reference TRBV7-9 and TRBJ2-4): DTGVSQNPRHKITKRGQNVTFRCDPISEHNRLYWYRQTLGQGPEFLTYFQNEAQLEKSRLLSDRFSAERPKGSFSTLEIQRTEQGDSAMYLCASSPSGAKNIQYFGAGTRLSVL.

The rearrangement links TRBV19 to TRBJ2-2; D unclear. The CDR3 loop spans 12 amino acids. Trimming left V 8 bases short and J 6 bases short, with 10 bases between. Germline CDR1 is LNHDA and CDR2 is SQIVND (reference sequence). Here the CDR3 reads CASSYRSGELFF. DNA for the CDR3: TGTGCCAGTTCGTATCGTTCCGGGGAGCTGTTTTTT.

The chain has TRBV10-1 and TRBJ2-1; TRBD2 matches 10 bases. The CDR3 sequence is 16 residues long. V lost 5 bases, J lost 4 bases, and 8 bases stayed unmatched. Germline V gives CDR1 WNHNN, CDR2 SYGVQD (reference sequence). The CDR3 DNA follows: TGCGCCAGCAGTTCCTCCCTACTAGCGGGATACAATGAGCAGTTCTTC. Translation gives CASSSSLLAGYNEQFF.

The V gene is TRBV21-1, the J gene TRBJ2-7; the table's D call, TRBD1, was not checked against the DNA. TRBV21-1 is an annotated pseudogene. The CDR3 is 15 amino acids. The CDR3 sequence is CASKPPGQSSYEQYF. Written as DNA, the CDR3 is TGTGCCAGCAAACCTCCGGGACAGAGCTCCTACGAGCAGTACTTC.

A note on this clone: Other DNA variants within this sample encode the same CDR3. The chain employs TRBV18 and TRBJ1-3; no clear D gene. Trimming removed 3 bases at V and 4 bases at J, with 7 bases between. CDR3 length: 13 amino acids. The V gene's germline CDR1 is KGHSH and CDR2 LQKENI. CDR3 DNA: TGTGCCAGCTCACCTCGCTCGGGAAACACCATATATTTT. Translation gives CASSPRSGNTIYF.

A single count supports this clone. J is TRBJ2-1 and V is TRBV5-1, with D perhaps TRBD1 (7 bases). Germline V gene lookup returns CDR1 SGHRS and CDR2 YFSETQ. V lost 4 bases, J lost 6 bases, and 17 bases lay in between. The CDR3 extends over 15 amino acids. The CDR3 sequence is CASSAGQGGLNEQFF. The CDR3 DNA follows: TGCGCCAGCAGCGCCGGCCAGGGGGGCCTCAATGAGCAGTTCTTC.

The genes are TRBV5-1 and TRBJ2-7; 7 bases fit TRBD2. The CDR3 consists of 14 residues. Germline trimming cut 3 bases from V and 5 bases from J; bases unmatched to any gene: 8. Per germline, CDR1 SGHRS and CDR2 YFSETQ. The chain's CDR3 is CASSSGGSANEQYF. The DNA of the CDR3 is TGCGCCAGCAGCTCCGGCGGGAGTGCTAACGAGCAGTACTTC.

This clone was recorded a few times. CDR3 nucleotides: TGTGCCAGTAGTATTGGGCTAGCGGAGAGCACAGATACGCAGTATTTT. Encoded protein: CASSIGLAESTDTQYF. This chain joins TRBV19 and TRBJ2-3; 7 nucleotides match TRBD2. CDR1 LNHDA and CDR2 SQIVND come from the germline V gene (reference sequence). This CDR3 comprises 16 residues. V was pared by 3 bases and J by 0 bases, with 6 bases of the junction left unmatched.

The genes are TRBV2 and TRBJ1-5; TRBD1 is a possible D gene (6 bases). CDR1 is SNHLY, CDR2 FYNNEI, per germline. CDR3 length equals 14 residues. Trimming removed 6 bases at V and 6 bases at J, with 15 bases between. The CDR3 DNA is TGTGCCAGCAGGATGACAGGCGGGGGTCAGCCCCAGCATTTT. This codes for CASRMTGGGQPQHF.

The gene calls are TRBV15 and TRBJ2-1, with D possibly TRBD1 on 5 matching bases. Trimming took off 10 bases at V and 5 bases at J, with 21 bases between the two ends. This CDR3 region has 15 residues. Germline CDR1 reads LNHNV; CDR2 reads YYDKDF (reference sequence). In DNA form, the CDR3 reads TGTGCCATCCCGATGATGGAGACAGTGGACAATGAGCAGTTCTTC. The encoded protein is CAIPMMETVDNEQFF.

J is TRBJ2-1 and V is TRBV7-8, with 7 bases that match TRBD2. V gave up 6 bases and J gave up 2 bases; unmatched junction bases: 7. The germline gives CDR1 SGHVS, CDR2 FQNEAQ. The CDR3 loop spans 15 amino acids. The CDR3 spells CASSSDGLAYNEQFF. Here the CDR3 DNA reads TGTGCCAGCAGTTCGGACGGACTAGCCTACAATGAGCAGTTCTTC.

J is TRBJ1-2 and V is TRBV30; no clear D. The V and J ends lost 4 bases and 2 bases respectively, with 5 bases between them. The germline V gene encodes CDR1 GTSNPN and CDR2 SVGIG (reference sequence). This CDR3 spans 11 amino acids. CDR3 nucleotides: TGTGCCTGGACAGTCAACTATGGCTACACCTTC. It yields the protein CAWTVNYGYTF. Complete variable domain (other parts from reference TRBV30 and TRBJ1-2): SQTIHQWPATLVQPVGSPLSLECTVEGTSNPNLYWYRQAAGRGLQLLFYSVGIGQISSEVPQNLSASRPQDRQFILSSKKLLLSDSGFYLCAWTVNYGYTFGSGTRLTVV.

This clone was seen a few times. The sample holds other DNA sequences that translate to the same CDR3. The chain links TRBV7-2 to TRBJ1-3, with 11 bases identical to TRBD1. The J segment lost 4 bases and the V segment lost 1 base, leaving 0 bases of the junction unmatched. This CDR3 contains 15 residues. Germline values: CDR1 SGHTA, CDR2 FQGNSA. CDR3 residues: CASSLGTGGGNTIYF. The CDR3 coding sequence is TGTGCCAGCAGCTTAGGGACAGGGGGCGGAAACACCATATATTTT.

On this clone itself: Other DNA sequences in the same sample also yield this CDR3. The chain employs TRBV6-4 and TRBJ2-2; D is perhaps TRBD2 (5 bases). Germline lookup yields CDR1 MRHNA and CDR2 SNTAGT. Trimming took off 5 bases at V and 2 bases at J, with 15 bases between the two ends. The CDR3 is 16 amino acids. CDR3 in amino acids: CASSRLAGANTGELFF. DNA for the CDR3: TGTGCCAGCAGTAGGCTAGCAGGAGCAAACACCGGGGAGCTGTTTTTT.